Here is one TCR beta chain with its context. Trimming cost V 6 bases and J 4 bases, with 7 bases left between them. CDR1 is MGHDK and CDR2 is SYGVNS in the germline V gene. The CDR3 runs to 12 residues. The data stem from a study of blood T cell repertoires in COVID-19. Here immunoSEQ multiplex PCR was the method, and the copy in TCRdb shows in-frame clones only, minus some. The sample lists about 260,000 clones, 84% occurring once. Sequences were obtained from peripheral blood. The source is a human donor in a cohort sampled during active COVID-19. The rearrangement links TRBV25-1 to TRBJ1-5; D possibly corresponds to TRBD1 (6 bases). CDR3 nucleotide sequence: TGTGCCAGCAGCAGGGGAAATCAGCCCCAGCATTTT. Amino acids: CASSRGNQPQHF. Variable domain in full (rest from reference TRBV25-1 and TRBJ1-5): EADIYQTPRYLVIGTGKKITLECSQTMGHDKMYWYQQDPGMELHLIHYSYGVNSTEKGDLSSESTVSRIRTEHFPLTLESARPSHTSQYLCASSRGNQPQHFGDGTRLSIL.